One and the same sample provided the 11 T cell receptor beta chains below, sequenced in a study of T cell responses to AZD1222 COVID-19 vaccine. Assay used: immunoSEQ multiplex PCR; TCRdb lists only in-frame clones, some missing. This table has roughly 62,000 clones, roughly 70% appearing once. Sequencing was performed on peripheral blood, taken on day 0 of AZD1222 vaccination. The source is an adult in good health.

For the CDR3, the DNA is TGTGCCAGCAGCTTGCGTGGGCCCAATCAGCCCCAGCATTTT. Amino acid sequence: CASSLRGPNQPQHF. The V and J genes are TRBV7-8 and TRBJ1-5, with D unresolved. Germline CDR1 and CDR2: SGHVS and FQNEAQ. V lost 3 bases and J lost 3, with 9 bases in between. The CDR3 is 14 residues long.

V and J are TRBV7-6 and TRBJ2-1, with a tentative D call TRBD2 (6 bases). The CDR3 runs to 15 residues. Per the germline V gene, CDR1 is SGHVS and CDR2 is FNYEAQ. V shed 2 bases and J shed 5 bases, with 13 bases lying between them. The CDR3 loop reads CASSLQTAGNNEQFF. In DNA, the CDR3 is TGTGCCAGCAGCTTACAGACGGCGGGGAACAATGAGCAGTTCTTC.

This chain uses TRBV7-2 with TRBJ1-2, with TRBD1 matching 7 bases. CDR3 size: 15 residues. V was clipped by 7 bases and J by 6 bases; unmatched bases: 14. The germline V gene has CDR1 SGHTA and CDR2 FQGNSA. The CDR3 DNA follows: TGTGCCAGCAAACGACTCTCACAGGGGTGGGATGGCTACACCTTC. Its protein product is CASKRLSQGWDGYTF.

This sequence joins TRBV27 and TRBJ2-7, with TRBD2 as a possible D gene (6 bases). V gave up 3 bases and J gave up 3 bases, with 9 bases separating them. CDR1 is MNHEY and CDR2 is SMNVEV in the germline V gene (reference sequence). The CDR3 is 13 residues long. CDR3 bases: TGTGCCAGCAGTTTCGGGCGGGGCTACGAGCAGTACTTC. Translated, it gives CASSFGRGYEQYF.

A single count supports this clone. The V gene is TRBV6-5, the J gene TRBJ1-1; unclear D gene. V was clipped by 0 bases and J by 3 bases, with 14 bases between them. Germline CDR1 reads MNHEY; CDR2 reads SVGAGI. The CDR3 totals 16 residues. The CDR3 here is CASSYSGPPRDTEAFF. CDR3 coding DNA: TGTGCCAGCAGTTACTCCGGACCGCCAAGAGACACTGAAGCTTTCTTT.

The count of this clone is one. The chain carries TRBV3-1 (or the pseudogene TRBV3-2) and TRBJ2-7; no clear D gene. The CDR3 is 14 amino acids. The germline V gene has CDR1 LGHDT and CDR2 YNNKEL (reference sequence). V was trimmed by 10 bases and J by 7 bases, leaving 23 bases between them. CDR3: CATLGNSQTGEQYF. The CDR3 DNA reads as TGTGCCACTTTAGGGAACAGCCAAACGGGTGAGCAGTACTTC.

V usage is TRBV10-3 and J usage is TRBJ2-5; 9 nucleotides align to TRBD2. Germline V gene sequence: CDR1 ENHRY, CDR2 SYGVKD. With 3 bases clipped from V and 4 bases from J, the junction kept 6 bases outside the gene matches. The CDR3 length is 15 residues. CDR3: CAISDGGSGGETQYF. CDR3 coding DNA: TGTGCCATCAGTGACGGCGGTAGCGGGGGAGAGACCCAGTACTTC.

This chain connects TRBV7-3 to TRBJ2-6; no clear D. Trimming cost V 7 bases and J 1 base, with 5 bases left between them. CDR1 SGHTA and CDR2 FQGTGA come from the germline V gene. The CDR3 contains 13 residues. The CDR3, as DNA: TGTGCCAGCAAGGCTTCTGGGGCCAACGTCCTGACTTTC. Residues: CASKASGANVLTF.

Of note for this clone: Within the sample, other DNA sequences also encode this same CDR3. This chain connects TRBV2 to TRBJ1-1; no definite D call. The CDR3 consists of 11 residues. V lost 4 bases and J lost 8, with 8 bases in between. Per germline, CDR1 SNHLY and CDR2 FYNNEI. CDR3 protein: CASSGLGEAFF. DNA for the CDR3: TGTGCCAGCAGTGGCCTGGGGGAAGCTTTCTTT.

The gene calls are TRBV7-9 and TRBJ2-4; D unclear. The CDR3 spans 12 residues. With 2 bases removed from V and 7 bases from J, the gap between germline ends came to 6 bases. Germline loops: CDR1 SEHNR, CDR2 FQNEAQ (reference sequence). CDR3 bases: TGTGCCAGCAGCTTAAATGGGAACATTCAGTACTTC. The encoded protein is CASSLNGNIQYF.

The V call is TRBV5-1, the J call TRBJ2-7, with D perhaps given as TRBD1 or TRBD2 (5 bases each). The V end was cut by 4 bases, the J end by 7 bases, with 15 bases between. Germline values: CDR1 SGHRS, CDR2 YFSETQ. CDR3 length equals 13 residues. CDR3 in amino acids: CASSEIGGREQYF. In nucleotides, the CDR3 is TGCGCCAGCAGCGAGATTGGGGGTAGGGAGCAGTACTTC.